This TCR beta chain appears in the sequencing data of a study of shared clonotypes between healthy human individuals. The quantity of DNA used in unsorted PBMC replicate PCRs was approximately 300 ng, corresponding to tens of thousands of T cell genomes. In the source study's methods: With immunoSEQ giving junction-only sequences and no quality scores, filtering differed. Clones were sequenced by immunoSEQ multiplex PCR, and TCRdb holds only the in-frame ones, with some missing. V, J and clone size derive from that table, while D and trimming were established from the DNA sequence. This sample carries roughly 450,000 clones, 75% to 85% of them seen once, and the ten largest clones take about an eighth. It was about 84 million PBMCs that unsorted samples used for genomic DNA. Germline V gives CDR1 SQVTM, CDR2 ANQGSEA. The CDR3 is 15 residues long. V gave up 7 bases and J gave up 7 bases; unmatched junction bases: 15.

The sequence came from a woman in her 40s in good health. Some clones in this sample may be carry-over from other donors' samples. The V call is TRBV29-1, the J call TRBJ2-1; 8 bases map to TRBD2. Sequenced input: PBMCs. CDR3 in amino acids: CSATPGLGLANEQFF. CDR3 sequence (DNA): TGCAGCGCGACCCCGGGACTAGGGTTGGCTAATGAGCAGTTCTTC.